A single sample gave rise to the 19 T cell receptor beta chains below, sequenced in a study of chemoradiotherapy in HPV16-positive cancers. Here immunoSEQ multiplex PCR was the method, and the copy in TCRdb shows in-frame clones only, minus some. The data hold some 11,000 clones, with roughly 89% observed a single time. This sample was obtained from a patient who underwent chemoradiotherapy. The origin of the receptors is a human donor with HPV-associated anogenital cancer.

This clone appeared once. This chain links TRBV7-8 with TRBJ2-6; D not resolved. The V end lost 4 bases, the J end lost 17 bases, and 12 bases lay between the germline ends. The CDR3 length is 11 residues. Per the germline V gene, CDR1 is SGHVS and CDR2 is FQNEAQ. The CDR3 region has the DNA TGTGCCAGCAGCTCAAATACACCCTTGACTTTC. Its protein is CASSSNTPLTF.

The gene calls are TRBV19 and TRBJ1-1; D remains ambiguous. Looked up from germline, CDR1 is LNHDA and CDR2 is SQIVND (reference sequence). This CDR3 is 12 amino acids long. The germline V and J ends were trimmed by 6 bases and 5 bases, with 10 bases remaining between them. The CDR3 bases are TGTGCCAGTAGCTCGGGGTGGACTGAAGCTTTCTTT. Translating it yields CASSSGWTEAFF.

J is TRBJ2-3 and V is TRBV6-5; 7 bases agree with TRBD1. Germline CDR1 MNHEY, CDR2 SVGAGI. V was pared by 4 bases and J by 5 bases, with 3 bases of the junction left unmatched. This CDR3 region has 13 residues. The CDR3 DNA reads TGTGCCAGCAGTTTTTACAGGGGAGATACGCAGTATTTT. Protein product: CASSFYRGDTQYF.

This chain uses TRBV18 with TRBJ1-1, with no clear D. This CDR3 contains 16 residues. With 0 bases removed from V and 4 bases from J, the gap between germline ends came to 15 bases. Germline CDR1 reads KGHSH; CDR2 reads LQKENI. In DNA form, the CDR3 reads TGTGCCAGCTCACCACCGACCCGAGGGTTTGGCACTGAAGCTTTCTTT. Protein sequence: CASSPPTRGFGTEAFF.

The chain uses TRBV5-1 and TRBJ1-6; possible D gene TRBD1, 6 bases. The V and J ends lost 4 bases and 10 bases respectively, with 24 bases between them. The CDR3 extends over 17 amino acids. Germline V gene data show CDR1 as SGHRS and CDR2 as YFSETQ. The CDR3 DNA follows: TGCGCCAGCAGCCTGGACAGTAGACAAATTATGAGCTCACCCCTCCACTTT. Translated, it gives CASSLDSRQIMSSPLHF. Based on the CDR3 plus reference TRBV5-1 and TRBJ1-6, the full variable domain is KAGVTQTPRYLIKTRGQQVTLSCSPISGHRSVSWYQQTPGQGLQFLFEYFSETQRNKGNFPGRFSGRQFSNSRSEMNVSTLELGDSALYLCASSLDSRQIMSSPLHFGNGTRLTVT.

This rearrangement joins TRBV6-1 to TRBJ2-7, with D perhaps being TRBD1 or TRBD2 (5 bases each). V lost 5 bases to trimming and J lost 6 bases, with 17 bases between them. The CDR3 contains 14 residues. CDR1 and CDR2 (germline): MNHNS, SASEGT. In nucleotides, the CDR3 is TGTGCCAGCAGTACCTGGGACGAAACGGGCGAGCAGTACTTC. Encoded protein: CASSTWDETGEQYF.

The chain couples TRBV19 to TRBJ2-2; 10 positions match TRBD2. The CDR3 has 19 amino acids. Germline V gene data show CDR1 as LNHDA and CDR2 as SQIVND (reference sequence). Unmatched junction bases numbered 17, after V lost 7 bases and J lost 3 bases. CDR3 residues: CASTLFLAGVSSDTGELFF. The CDR3 DNA reads TGTGCCAGTACCCTTTTCCTAGCGGGAGTCTCTTCCGACACCGGGGAGCTGTTTTTT.

This sequence joins TRBV25-1 and TRBJ2-1; D gene uncertain. V was shortened by 6 bases and J by 1 base, with 13 bases between the two germline ends. The CDR3 loop spans 15 amino acids. Germline V lookup: CDR1 MGHDK, CDR2 SYGVNS. CDR3 protein: CASSGPVESYNEQFF. The CDR3 nucleotides read TGTGCCAGCAGCGGACCAGTCGAGTCCTACAATGAGCAGTTCTTC.

The V call is TRBV7-6, the J call TRBJ1-6; TRBD1 is a possible D gene (5 bases). Germline CDR1 and CDR2: SGHVS and FNYEAQ. V lost 1 base and J lost 10, with 17 bases in between. This CDR3 contains 16 residues. The CDR3 sequence: CASSLGRQRDGSPLHF. The CDR3 DNA follows: TGTGCCAGCAGCTTAGGCCGTCAGCGGGACGGATCACCCCTCCACTTT.

This chain joins TRBV15 and TRBJ2-5, with no clear D. The CDR3 consists of 14 residues. Trimming took 0 bases from V and 0 from J, leaving 5 bases between them. Germline CDR1 reads LNHNV; CDR2 reads YYDKDF (reference sequence). The CDR3 DNA is TGTGCCACCAGCAGAGATCGGTACCAAGAGACCCAGTACTTC. Its translation is CATSRDRYQETQYF. The variable domain in full, with the rest retrieved from reference TRBV15 and TRBJ2-5, is DAMVIQNPRYQVTQFGKPVTLSCSQTLNHNVMYWYQQKSSQAPKLLFHYYDKDFNNEADTPDNFQSRRPNTSFCFLDIRSPGLGDTAMYLCATSRDRYQETQYFGPGTRLLVL.

This clone was picked up one time. This rearrangement joins TRBV4-1 to TRBJ2-1, with D perhaps TRBD2 (5 bases). In germline, CDR1 is MGHRA, CDR2 YSYEKL. V lost 0 bases and J 2 bases, leaving 8 bases between the germline ends. The CDR3 runs to 15 residues. In DNA, the CDR3 is TGCGCCAGCAGCCAAGAGAAACTAGCCTACAATGAGCAGTTCTTC. Residues: CASSQEKLAYNEQFF.

This sequence joins TRBV5-1 and TRBJ1-1; D is ambiguous. CDR3 length equals 13 residues. Per the germline V gene, CDR1 is SGHRS and CDR2 is YFSETQ. The V gene lost 0 bases and the J gene lost 6 bases, with 9 bases spanning the gap. DNA for the CDR3: TGCGCCAGCAGCTTGGCGGCCGGGGCTGAAGCTTTCTTT. Its translation is CASSLAAGAEAFF.

This chain connects TRBV6-5 to TRBJ1-4, with D maybe TRBD1 (6 bases). Trimming stripped 2 bases from V and 3 bases from J, with 13 bases between. This CDR3 is 16 amino acids long. The germline V gene encodes CDR1 MNHEY and CDR2 SVGAGI. The CDR3: CASSYESGTPNEKLFF. The CDR3 coding sequence is TGTGCCAGCAGTTACGAGAGCGGGACACCTAATGAAAAACTGTTTTTT.

V usage is TRBV6-5 and J usage is TRBJ1-6; TRBD1 matches 8 bases. With 10 bases clipped from V and 3 bases from J, the junction kept 5 bases outside the gene matches. From germline, CDR1 is MNHEY and CDR2 SVGAGI. This CDR3 has 14 amino acids. In DNA form, the CDR3 reads TGTGCCATAAAACAGGGGGACTATAATTCACCCCTCCACTTT. The encoded protein is CAIKQGDYNSPLHF.

The rearrangement links TRBV7-9 to TRBJ2-5; D could derive from TRBD1 or TRBD2 (5 bases each). Between the trimmed V and J ends, which lost 1 base and 3 bases, there was a span of 6 bases. Germline-derived CDR1 and CDR2 are SEHNR and FQNEAQ (reference sequence). This CDR3 is built from 13 residues. The CDR3 nucleotides read TGTGCCAGCAGCTTAGTGGGGGAAGAGACCCAGTACTTC. Amino acids: CASSLVGEETQYF. Using reference TRBV7-9 and TRBJ2-5 for the parts outside the CDR3, the full variable domain is DTGVSQNPRHKITKRGQNVTFRCDPISEHNRLYWYRQTLGQGPEFLTYFQNEAQLEKSRLLSDRFSAERPKGSFSTLEIQRTEQGDSAMYLCASSLVGEETQYFGPGTRLLVL.

This chain links TRBV10-2 with TRBJ1-1; D might be TRBD1 (5 bases). This CDR3 is 14 amino acids long. V lost 4 bases and J 4 bases, leaving 13 bases between the germline ends. Germline V gene data show CDR1 as WSHSY and CDR2 as SAAADI. The CDR3 loop is CASSVSGGGTEAFF. The CDR3 coding sequence is TGCGCCAGCAGTGTCAGTGGGGGGGGCACTGAAGCTTTCTTT.

The chain carries TRBV27 and TRBJ1-2; D perhaps matches TRBD1 (5 bases). Per the germline V gene, CDR1 is MNHEY and CDR2 is SMNVEV (reference sequence). Deletions cut 7 bases from V and 2 bases from J, with 17 bases between. CDR3 length: 15 amino acids. The CDR3 spells CASTLIGDGNYGYTF. In DNA, the CDR3 is TGTGCCAGCACCTTGATAGGGGACGGGAACTATGGCTACACCTTC.

This rearrangement joins TRBV6-4 to TRBJ2-2; weak D call: TRBD2 (5 bases). V was cut by 6 bases and J by 3 bases, with 11 bases left in between. Germline lookup yields CDR1 MRHNA and CDR2 SNTAGT. CDR3 length: 14 amino acids. CDR3 DNA sequence: TGTGCCAGCAGCCCCACTAGAGACACCGGGGAGCTGTTTTTT. Amino acid sequence: CASSPTRDTGELFF.

CDR3 coding DNA: TGTGCCAGCACCCCGACGGGCTCTGGGGCCAACGTCCTGACTTTC. Translated: CASTPTGSGANVLTF. The chain is built from TRBV6-6 and TRBJ2-6; the D is unclear. CDR1 MNHNY and CDR2 SVGAGI come from the germline V gene (reference sequence). CDR3 length: 15 amino acids. The germline V and J ends were trimmed by 7 bases and 0 bases, with 10 bases remaining between them.